This TCR beta chain is from a study of cytomegalovirus exposure and HLA in healthy donors. Study-wide findings and caveats: For most subjects, TCR beta sequences were reported to predict HLA-A and HLA-B alleles with accuracy.

Primers included in the PCR were 60 Vbeta and 13 Jbeta primers. The data were produced by immunoSEQ multiplex PCR, yet TCRdb's version contains in-frame clones alone and is incomplete. Of more than 150,000 clones listed, 87% are singletons. Germline CDR1 SGHTA, CDR2 FQGTGA. V lost 3 bases, J lost 2 bases, and 4 bases stayed unmatched. This CDR3 spans 15 amino acids. To note about this clone: Its antigen is as yet unknown.

The sample taken for sequencing was PBMCs. The chain is built from TRBV7-3 and TRBJ2-7; 10 bases are shared with TRBD2. This clonotype originated in a girl less than two years old in good health and CMV-seronegative. CDR3 residues: CASSLASGSPYEQYF. In DNA, the CDR3 is TGTGCCAGCAGCTTGGCTAGCGGGAGCCCCTACGAGCAGTACTTC.